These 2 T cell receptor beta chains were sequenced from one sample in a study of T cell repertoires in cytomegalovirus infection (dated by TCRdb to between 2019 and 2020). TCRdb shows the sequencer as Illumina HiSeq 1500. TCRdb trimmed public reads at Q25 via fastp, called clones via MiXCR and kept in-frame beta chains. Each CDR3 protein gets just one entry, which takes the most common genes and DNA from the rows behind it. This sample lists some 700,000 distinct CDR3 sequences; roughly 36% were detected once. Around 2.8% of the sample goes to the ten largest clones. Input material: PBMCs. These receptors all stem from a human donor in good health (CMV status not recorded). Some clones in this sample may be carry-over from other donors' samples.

The CDR3 DNA reads TGTGCCAGCAGTGAATGGGCAGGGCAGGATGAGCAGTTCTTC. Translation gives CASSEWAGQDEQFF. J is TRBJ2-1 and V is TRBV25-1; TRBD1 is a possible D gene (5 bases). The CDR3 runs 14 residues. Between the trimmed V and J ends, which lost 1 base and 8 bases, there was a span of 12 bases. Germline CDR1 is MGHDK and CDR2 is SYGVNS. The full variable domain, in which reference TRBV25-1 and TRBJ2-1 provide the parts outside the CDR3, is EADIYQTPRYLVIGTGKKITLECSQTMGHDKMYWYQQDPGMELHLIHYSYGVNSTEKGDLSSESTVSRIRTEHFPLTLESARPSHTSQYLCASSEWAGQDEQFFGPGTRLTVL.

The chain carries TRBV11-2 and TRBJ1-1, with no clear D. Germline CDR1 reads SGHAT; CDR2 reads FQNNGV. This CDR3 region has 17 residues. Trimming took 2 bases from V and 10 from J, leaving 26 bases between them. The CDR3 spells CASSLYKGRSNDPGAFF. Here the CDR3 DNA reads TGTGCCAGCAGCTTATATAAGGGTCGGAGCAATGACCCAGGAGCTTTCTTT.